A single T cell receptor (beta chain) is shown here with its context. The data originate from a study of blood T cell repertoires in COVID-19. Study in general: Samples taken during acute and convalescent COVID-19 were collected in the United States, Italy and Spain.

Germline-derived CDR1 and CDR2 are MNHEY and SVGEGT. This CDR3 region has 13 residues. J was trimmed by 4 bases and V by 6 bases; bases with no gene match: 2. In the original processing: The authors estimated nucleated cell counts from reference gene primer amplification. Produced via immunoSEQ multiplex PCR; TCRdb's table is partial and in-frame only. The V and J calls and the clone size are those of that table, but D and trimming were determined from the DNA. The sample holds hundreds of thousands of clones, over 70% seen once. The V call is TRBV6-2 or TRBV6-3, the J call TRBJ1-4; 7 nucleotides agree with TRBD1. The clonotype was recovered from a man older than 75 with acute or convalescent COVID-19. The sequencing sample was made of peripheral blood. CDR3 loop: CASSRDSNEKLFF. The CDR3 DNA reads TGTGCCAGCAGCCGGGACAGTAATGAAAAACTGTTTTTT.